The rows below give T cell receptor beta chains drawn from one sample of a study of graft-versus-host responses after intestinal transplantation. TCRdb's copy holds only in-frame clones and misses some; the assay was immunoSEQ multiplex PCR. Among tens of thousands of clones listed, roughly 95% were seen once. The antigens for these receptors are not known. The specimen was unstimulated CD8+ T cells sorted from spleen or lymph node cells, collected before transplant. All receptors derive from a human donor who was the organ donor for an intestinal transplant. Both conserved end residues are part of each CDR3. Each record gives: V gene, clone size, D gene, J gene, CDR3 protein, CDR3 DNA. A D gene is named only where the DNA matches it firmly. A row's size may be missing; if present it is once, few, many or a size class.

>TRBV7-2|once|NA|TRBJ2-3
CASSLVLGVGSTDTQYF
TGTGCCAGCAGCTTAGTTCTTGGAGTGGGGAGCACAGATACGCAGTATTTT
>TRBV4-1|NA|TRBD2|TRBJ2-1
CASSQDGRGALNEQFF
TGCGCCAGCAGCCAAGACGGGCGGGGGGCCCTTAATGAGCAGTTCTTC
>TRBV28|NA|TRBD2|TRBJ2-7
CASSGLGGGTLREQYF
TGTGCCAGCAGCGGTCTGGGCGGGGGGACCCTACGCGAGCAGTACTTC
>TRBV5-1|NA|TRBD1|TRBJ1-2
CASSSSGTDLAYGYTF
TGCGCCAGCAGCTCGTCCGGGACAGATCTGGCGTATGGCTACACCTTC
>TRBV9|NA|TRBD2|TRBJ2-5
CASSVGGGGAETQYF
TGTGCCAGCAGCGTAGGTGGCGGGGGGGCCGAGACCCAGTACTTC
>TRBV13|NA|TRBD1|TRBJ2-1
CASSRWDRLNEQFF
TGTGCCAGCAGCCGCTGGGACAGACTCAATGAGCAGTTCTTC
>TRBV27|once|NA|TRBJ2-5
CASSLPGSQETQYF
TGTGCCAGCAGTTTACCCGGGTCCCAAGAGACCCAGTACTTC
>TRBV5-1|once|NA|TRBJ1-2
CASSLAKDGWGYTF
TGCGCCAGCAGCTTGGCAAAGGACGGCTGGGGCTACACCTTC
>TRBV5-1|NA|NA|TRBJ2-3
CASSGSTDTQYF
TGCGCCAGCAGCGGCTCCACAGATACGCAGTATTTT
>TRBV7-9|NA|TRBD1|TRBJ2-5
CASSPRQGVGGETQYF
TGTGCCAGCAGCCCCCGACAGGGGGTAGGTGGGGAGACCCAGTACTTC
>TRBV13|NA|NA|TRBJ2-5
CASSPSVGGQETQYF
TGTGCCAGCAGCCCATCCGTGGGGGGACAAGAGACCCAGTACTTC
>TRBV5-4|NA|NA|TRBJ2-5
CASSFGLEQYF
TGTGCCAGCAGCTTTGGCCTGGAGCAGTACTTC
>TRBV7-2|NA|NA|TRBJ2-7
CASRGGRGGSYEQYF
TGTGCCAGCAGAGGGGGGCGGGGAGGGTCCTACGAGCAGTACTTC
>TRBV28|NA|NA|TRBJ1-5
CASSTSQGRISNQPQHF
TGTGCCAGCAGTACATCCCAGGGACGGATAAGCAATCAGCCCCAGCATTTT
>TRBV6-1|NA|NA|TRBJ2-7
CASSGAGSSYEQYF
TGTGCCAGCAGTGGCGCAGGGAGCTCCTACGAGCAGTACTTC
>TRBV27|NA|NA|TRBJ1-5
CASSLRGHRPQHF
TGTGCCAGCAGTTTACGGGGGCACCGGCCCCAGCATTTT
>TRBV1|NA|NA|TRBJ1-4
CTSSHINSPGEKLFF
TGCACCAGCAGCCATATAAACTCCCCAGGGGAAAAACTGTTTTTT
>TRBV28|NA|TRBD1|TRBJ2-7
CASSLGTGAYEQYF
TGTGCCAGCAGTTTGGGGACAGGGGCCTACGAGCAGTACTTC
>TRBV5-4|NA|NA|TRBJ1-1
CASSVWTALNTEAFF
TGTGCCAGCAGCGTTTGGACAGCTCTGAACACTGAAGCTTTCTTT
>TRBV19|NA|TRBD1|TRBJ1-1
CASTPDLGQGVPSSFF
TGTGCCAGTACCCCTGACCTCGGACAGGGGGTTCCTTCGTCTTTCTTT
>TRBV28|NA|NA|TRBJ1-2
CASSLTRAEGYTF
TGTGCCAGCAGTTTAACCAGGGCGGAGGGCTACACCTTC
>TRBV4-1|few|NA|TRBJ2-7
CASSLTTEGPRYEQYF
TGCGCCAGCAGCCTAACTACAGAGGGCCCGAGATACGAGCAGTACTTC
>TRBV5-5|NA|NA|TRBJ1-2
CASSPDSDGYTF
TGTGCCAGCAGCCCGGACAGTGATGGCTACACCTTC
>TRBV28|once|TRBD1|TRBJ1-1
CASSSGGTEAFF
TGTGCCAGCAGTTCAGGGGGCACTGAAGCTTTCTTT
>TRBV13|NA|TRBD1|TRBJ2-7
CASSYGQGSYEQYF
TGTGCCAGCAGCTATGGACAGGGATCCTACGAGCAGTACTTC
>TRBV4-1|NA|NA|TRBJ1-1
CASSPTVNTEAFF
TGCGCCAGCAGCCCGACAGTGAACACTGAAGCTTTCTTT
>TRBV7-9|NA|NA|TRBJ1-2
CASSLTGASGYTF
TGTGCCAGCAGCTTAACTGGGGCTAGCGGCTACACCTTC
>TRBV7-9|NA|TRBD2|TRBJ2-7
CASSGSGGPLEQYF
TGTGCCAGTTCGGGCAGCGGGGGCCCCTTGGAGCAGTACTTC
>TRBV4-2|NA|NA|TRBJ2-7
CASSQEESAYFYEQYF
TGTGCCAGCAGCCAAGAAGAAAGCGCCTACTTCTACGAGCAGTACTTC
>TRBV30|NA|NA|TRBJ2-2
CAWSASQGIAGELFF
TGTGCCTGGAGCGCCTCACAGGGTATCGCCGGGGAGCTGTTTTTT
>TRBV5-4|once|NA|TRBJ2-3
CASSGTCDRPDALSTDTQYF
TGTGCCAGCAGCGGTACCTGCGACAGGCCCGACGCACTCAGCACAGATACGCAGTATTTT
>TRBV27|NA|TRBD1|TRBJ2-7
CASSLSRTGPYEQYF
TGTGCCAGCAGTTTATCAAGGACAGGCCCTTACGAGCAGTACTTC